The source of this T cell receptor (beta chain) is a study of cytomegalovirus exposure and HLA in healthy donors. Study-level information: Unique TCR beta sequences numbering 117 million came from 150 million to 200 million T cells in an earlier analysis.

The study, taken as a whole, reports: Three chains linked to CMV were shown in vitro to be specific for CMV antigens. Beyond CMV serostatus, there was no information to go on about immune exposure. Later work showed greater clonal expansion in HLA-associated TCR beta chains than in equally common others.

As for this clone: Its antigen remains unidentified.

The primer mix had 60 Vbeta and 13 Jbeta primers. TCRdb's copy holds only in-frame clones and misses some; the assay was immunoSEQ multiplex PCR. This table lists more than 95,000 clones. CDR3 length: 14 residues. Germline V gene sequence: CDR1 MGHDK, CDR2 SYGVNS. Between the trimmed V and J ends, which lost 5 bases and 7 bases, there was a span of 14 bases. The clonotype originates from a man between 18 and 29 years old in good health and CMV-seronegative. The specimen sequenced was PBMCs. V gene TRBV25-1 combines with J gene TRBJ1-4, with D possibly being TRBD1 (5 bases). CDR3 nucleotide sequence: TGTGCCAGCAGTCGGGAGGGGCAGGGTGAAAAACTGTTTTTT. It codes for CASSREGQGEKLFF.